This entry lists 17 T cell receptor beta chains sequenced from one sample in a study of T cell responses to AZD1222 COVID-19 vaccine. Here immunoSEQ multiplex PCR was the method, and the copy in TCRdb shows in-frame clones only, minus some. The profile shows about 220,000 clones, approximately 94% of them singletons. Source: peripheral blood, taken on day 0 of MenACWY control vaccination. The receptors were gathered from an adult in good health.

V is TRBV21-1 and J is TRBJ2-7; TRBD2 is the table's D call, not checked against the DNA. TRBV21-1 is a pseudogene locus. CDR3 length: 15 amino acids. CDR3: CASSPGTSGTYEQYF. The CDR3 DNA follows: TGTGCCAGCAGCCCTGGGACTAGCGGAACCTACGAGCAGTACTTC.

The gene calls are TRBV4-1 and TRBJ1-5; D gene uncertain. The CDR3 is 14 amino acids. V was clipped by 4 bases and J by 3 bases, with 10 bases between them. Germline CDR1 MGHRA, CDR2 YSYEKL. CDR3 loop: CASSLRALNQPQHF. The CDR3 nucleotides read TGCGCCAGCAGCCTCCGGGCTCTCAATCAGCCCCAGCATTTT.

CDR3 bases: TGTGCCAGCAGCCCAGTAGGGACAGGGGTTGGCGAGCAGTACTTC. Protein: CASSPVGTGVGEQYF. This chain links TRBV7-3 with TRBJ2-7; 10 bases are shared with TRBD1. The CDR3 has 15 residues. V shed 5 bases, J shed 6 bases, and the junction held 10 bases outside the gene matches. Germline assignment: CDR1 SGHTA and CDR2 FQGTGA.

On this clone: Germline and junction disagree at one end, which may indicate a read error. The V and J genes are TRBV9 and TRBJ1-5; possible D gene TRBD1, 6 bases. CDR3 length equals 15 residues. Germline V lookup: CDR1 SGDLS, CDR2 YYNGEE. The CDR3 here is CASNVDGGWDQPQHF. As DNA, the CDR3 is TGTGCCAGCAACGTAGACGGGGGCTGGGATCAGCCCCAGCATTTT.

The V call is TRBV5-1, the J call TRBJ1-4; tentatively, D is TRBD1 (5 bases). Trimming removed 3 bases from V and 14 bases from J, with 14 bases in between. Germline values: CDR1 SGHRS, CDR2 YFSETQ. The CDR3 is 12 residues long. The CDR3 protein is CASSSASGRLFF. The CDR3 coding sequence is TGCGCCAGCAGCTCAGCCTCGGGACGTCTGTTTTTT.

The CDR3 spells CASSERGTDYGYTF. CDR3 DNA sequence: TGTGCCAGCAGTGAACGGGGGACGGACTATGGCTACACCTTC. The chain links TRBV6-1 to TRBJ1-2; D perhaps matches TRBD1 (5 bases). This CDR3 has 14 residues. V was cut by 2 bases and J by 3 bases, with 10 bases left in between. Germline V lookup: CDR1 MNHNS, CDR2 SASEGT.

The genes are TRBV5-6 and TRBJ1-2, with D unresolved. The V gene's germline CDR1 is SGHDT and CDR2 YYEEEE. The CDR3 sequence is 12 residues long. V dropped 2 bases and J dropped 8 bases, with 10 bases sitting between them. CDR3 bases: TGTGCCAGCAGCTTCCGCCCGGCGGGCTACACCTTC. As protein: CASSFRPAGYTF.

The DNA for the CDR3 is TGTGCCTGGAGCCGGTACAGGGAAGGCAATCAGCCCCAGCATTTT. Protein sequence: CAWSRYREGNQPQHF. The gene calls are TRBV30 and TRBJ1-5; a weak D match, TRBD1 (6 bases). CDR1 is GTSNPN, CDR2 SVGIG, per germline (reference sequence). This CDR3 contains 15 residues. The V and J ends lost 3 bases and 2 bases respectively, with 14 bases between them.

This chain joins TRBV3-1 (or the pseudogene TRBV3-2) and TRBJ1-1; possibly TRBD1 for D (5 bases). Between the trimmed V and J ends, which lost 4 bases and 4 bases, there was a span of 10 bases. Looked up from germline, CDR1 is LGHDT and CDR2 is YNNKEL (reference sequence). The CDR3 has 13 residues. The CDR3 protein is CASSPGASTEAFF. The CDR3 bases are TGTGCCAGCAGCCCTGGGGCTAGCACTGAAGCTTTCTTT.

J is TRBJ2-2 and V is TRBV9, with D possibly being TRBD1 or TRBD2 (6 bases each). Trimming stripped 3 bases from V and 3 bases from J, with 12 bases between. This CDR3 is built from 15 residues. CDR1 and CDR2 from the germline V gene are SGDLS and YYNGEE. The CDR3 loop is CASSGPRGDTGELFF. CDR3 coding DNA: TGTGCCAGCAGCGGACCGAGGGGGGACACCGGGGAGCTGTTTTTT.

The chain has TRBV13 and TRBJ2-7; D is ambiguous. The CDR3 sequence is 12 residues long. Germline CDR1 and CDR2: PRHDT and FYEKMQ (reference sequence). Trimming pared 0 bases from V and 6 bases from J, leaving 6 bases between. The CDR3 sequence: CASSLGEAEQYF. As DNA, the CDR3 is TGTGCCAGCAGCTTAGGCGAGGCCGAGCAGTACTTC.

The V and J genes are TRBV20-1 and TRBJ1-1; D not resolved. V was shortened by 6 bases and J by 5 bases, with 10 bases between the two germline ends. CDR1 is DFQATT and CDR2 is SNEGSKA in the germline V gene (reference sequence). This CDR3 contains 11 residues. The CDR3 here is CSAPRWTEAFF. In nucleotides, the CDR3 is TGCAGTGCCCCCCGTTGGACTGAAGCTTTCTTT.

Only one count was recorded for this clone. The chain couples TRBV29-1 to TRBJ2-2; D perhaps matches TRBD1 (7 bases). Trimming pared 4 bases from V and 3 bases from J, leaving 12 bases between. The CDR3 runs 14 residues. Germline lookup yields CDR1 SQVTM and CDR2 ANQGSEA. CDR3 bases: TGCAGCGTTGCCCCAGGGGGGCACACCGGGGAGCTGTTTTTT. It is translated as CSVAPGGHTGELFF.

The chain is built from TRBV28 and TRBJ1-1; D call uncertain. The V gene's germline CDR1 is MDHEN and CDR2 SYDVKM. The CDR3 loop spans 13 amino acids. Trimming took off 7 bases at V and 4 bases at J, with 13 bases between the two ends. CDR3 nucleotides: TGTGCCAGCACTCCGGGGATAGGCACTGAAGCTTTCTTT. It codes for CASTPGIGTEAFF.

This rearrangement joins TRBV24-1 to TRBJ1-5; 8 bases are a match to TRBD1. J was trimmed by 7 bases and V by 4 bases; bases with no gene match: 14. Germline assignment: CDR1 KGHDR and CDR2 SFDVKD. This CDR3 comprises 17 residues. CDR3 loop: CATSDAGTGPIQQPQHF. CDR3 bases: TGTGCCACCAGTGACGCCGGGACAGGCCCTATTCAACAGCCCCAGCATTTT.

The chain is built from TRBV18 and TRBJ2-7; D is perhaps TRBD2 (5 bases). The germline CDR1 and CDR2 sequences are KGHSH and LQKENI. The CDR3 sequence is 13 residues long. Trimming stripped 4 bases from V and 6 bases from J, with 13 bases between. The CDR3 is CASSRGGGGEQYF. The CDR3 DNA reads as TGTGCCAGCTCACGAGGTGGAGGCGGCGAGCAGTACTTC.

J is TRBJ1-1 and V is TRBV5-1; D unclear. Trimming took off 0 bases at V and 1 base at J, with 10 bases between the two ends. This CDR3 comprises 15 residues. Germline-derived CDR1 and CDR2 are SGHRS and YFSETQ. In nucleotides, the CDR3 is TGCGCCAGCAGCTTGGGTTTGGGCGGGAACACTGAAGCTTTCTTT. Protein sequence: CASSLGLGGNTEAFF.